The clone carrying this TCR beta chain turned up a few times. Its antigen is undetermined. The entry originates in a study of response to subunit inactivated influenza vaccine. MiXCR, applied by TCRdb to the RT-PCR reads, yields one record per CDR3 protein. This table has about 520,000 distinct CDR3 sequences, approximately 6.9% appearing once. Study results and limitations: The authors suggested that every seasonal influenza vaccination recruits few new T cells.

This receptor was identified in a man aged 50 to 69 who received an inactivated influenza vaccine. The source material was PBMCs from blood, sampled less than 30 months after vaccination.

CDR3 nucleotides: TGTGCCAGCCACCCTAGCGGGCGGGGCACCGGGGAGCTGTTTTTT. Its translation: CASHPSGRGTGELFF. The chain couples TRBV6-1 to TRBJ2-2; TRBD2 agrees at 8 bases. There are 15 residues in the CDR3. J gave up 4 bases and V 8 bases, and 9 bases lay outside the gene matches. Germline V CDR1 and CDR2: MNHNS, SASEGT.